The 21 T cell receptor beta chains below were found in one sample sequenced in a study of Tregs in tolerant kidney transplant recipients. Sequenced by immunoSEQ multiplex PCR; TCRdb stores in-frame clones only, minus some. The sample's table shows tens of thousands of clones. The sequenced sample was CD4+ T cells from blood, obtained before the transplant. The receptors were gathered from a human donor who received a combined kidney and bone marrow transplant.

Notes on this clone: Read data end 3 residues before the CDR3 end; the end is taken from the germline J gene. The V call is TRBV30, the J call TRBJ2-7; TRBD1 matches at 8 bases. J lost 5 bases, V lost 5 bases, and 8 bases had no gene match. The length of the CDR3 is 13 residues. CDR1 is GTSNPN, CDR2 SVGIG, per germline (reference sequence). The CDR3 is CAWQQGVLNEQYF. Partial CDR3 DNA: TGTGCCTGGCAACAGGGGGTTCTTAACGAG.

In the case of this clone: The read falls 3 residues short of the CDR3 end, and the missing part is taken from the germline J gene. The chain uses TRBV12-3 or TRBV12-4 and TRBJ2-1; 8 nucleotides align to TRBD2. This CDR3 is built from 15 residues. V shed 6 bases and J 7 bases; nucleotides not matched to a gene: 11. Partial CDR3 DNA: TGTGCCAGCAGCCCCCTAGCGGGCCTTTCTAATGAG. This codes for CASSPLAGLSNE. The CDR3 in full is CASSPLAGLSNEQFF.

As regards this clone: The read ends 3 residues shy of where the CDR3 ends; the end is completed using the germline J gene. The chain uses TRBV18 and TRBJ1-4, with D unresolved. This CDR3 comprises 13 residues. Between the trimmed V and J ends, which lost 3 bases and 8 bases, there was a span of 10 bases. CDR1 is KGHSH, CDR2 LQKENI, per germline. The CDR3 protein is CASSPRRREKLFF. The covered CDR3 bases are TGTGCCAGCTCACCGCGTCGTCGGGAAAAA.

As for this clone: Read coverage stops 3 residues before the CDR3 terminus; the germline J gene supplies the remainder. The rearrangement joins TRBV5-1 to TRBJ1-1, with 8 positions matching TRBD1. Per germline, CDR1 SGHRS and CDR2 YFSETQ. With 3 bases clipped from V and 2 bases from J, the junction kept 9 bases outside the gene matches. CDR3 length: 16 residues. Here the CDR3 reads CASSSSGTGVNTEAFF. The DNA read from the CDR3 is TGCGCCAGCAGCTCGTCCGGGACAGGTGTAAACACTGAA. Based on the CDR3 plus reference TRBV5-1 and TRBJ1-1, the full variable domain is KAGVTQTPRYLIKTRGQQVTLSCSPISGHRSVSWYQQTPGQGLQFLFEYFSETQRNKGNFPGRFSGRQFSNSRSEMNVSTLELGDSALYLCASSSSGTGVNTEAFFGQGTRLTVV.

The chain's CDR3 is CSATDRVFGQPQHF. Partial CDR3 DNA: TGCAGTGCTACCGACAGGGTTTTTGGTCAGCCC. The chain has TRBV20-1 and TRBJ1-5; 7 nucleotides line up with TRBD1. The read ends 3 residues shy of where the CDR3 ends; the end is completed using the germline J gene. The CDR3 runs 14 residues. CDR1 is DFQATT, CDR2 SNEGSKA, per germline (reference sequence). The junction had 9 bases not matched to a gene; V was cut back by 4 bases and J by 6 bases.

This CDR3 reads CASSYMGQGFYEQFF. The covered CDR3 bases are TGTGCCAGCAGTTACATGGGACAGGGGTTCTATGAG. The chain recombines TRBV6-2 or TRBV6-3 with TRBJ2-1; 10 nucleotides line up with TRBD1. The read finishes 3 residues shy of the CDR3 end, and the germline J gene is used to complete it. V was clipped by 2 bases and J by 8 bases; unmatched bases: 6. CDR1 and CDR2 from the germline V gene are MNHEY and SVGEGT. The CDR3 is 15 residues long.

Remarks on this clone: With the read ending 3 residues before the CDR3 end, the germline J gene is used to fill in that end. This chain links TRBV20-1 with TRBJ2-2; TRBD2 matches 8 bases. The V gene end was trimmed by 6 bases and the J gene end by 5 bases; junction bases not matched to a gene: 11. Germline lookup yields CDR1 DFQATT and CDR2 SNEGSKA (reference sequence). The CDR3 spans 15 residues. CDR3 sequence reads: CSADEIAGHTGELFF. The CDR3 bases that were read are TGCAGTGCAGATGAAATAGCGGGACATACCGGGGAG.

A remark on this clone: Its ends do not fully match the called genes, so a read error is possible. The read comes to an end 3 residues before the CDR3 does, leaving the germline J gene to fill in the end. The chain combines TRBV7-7 with TRBJ2-2, with TRBD2 matching over 7 bases. Germline CDR1 is SSHAT and CDR2 is FNYEAQ (reference sequence). CDR3 length: 17 amino acids. Partial CDR3 DNA: TGTGCTAGCAGCTTAGGGGCGGCGGGAGCCGGGCTCGGGGAG. Protein: CASSLGAAGAGLGE. The CDR3, in full, reads CASSLGAAGAGLGELFF. Looking up the rest from reference TRBV7-7 and TRBJ2-2 gives the full variable domain: GAGVSQSPRYKVTKRGQDVTLRCDPISSHATLYWYQQALGQGPEFLTYFNYEAQPDKSGLPSDRFSAERPEGSISTLTIQRTEQRDSAMYRCASSLGAAGAGLGELFFGEGSRLTVL.

A remark on this clone: The read falls 3 residues short of the CDR3 end, and the missing part is taken from the germline J gene. V and J are TRBV6-2 or TRBV6-3 and TRBJ1-1; the D is unclear. V shed 1 base and J shed 0 bases, with 6 bases lying between them. CDR1 MNHEY and CDR2 SVGEGT come from the germline V gene. The CDR3 loop spans 14 amino acids. The CDR3 loop is CASSYLGMNTEAFF. The CDR3 DNA, read in part, is TGTGCCAGCAGTTACTTGGGCATGAACACTGAA.

Turning to this clone: The read ends 3 residues before the CDR3 terminus; that terminus is restored from the germline J gene. The genes are TRBV2 and TRBJ2-1; tentatively, D is TRBD2 (5 bases). The CDR3 has 13 residues. CDR1 and CDR2 (germline): SNHLY, FYNNEI. V was cut by 6 bases and J by 7 bases, with 13 bases left in between. The DNA read from the CDR3 is TGTGCCAGCAGCACGGGCCCGGGGAATGAG. It is translated as CASSTGPGNE. The complete CDR3 reads CASSTGPGNEQFF.

Turning to this clone: The read halts 3 residues ahead of the CDR3 end, with the missing end drawn from the germline J gene. The gene calls are TRBV7-9 and TRBJ2-3; a weak D match, TRBD1 (6 bases). Germline values: CDR1 SEHNR, CDR2 FQNEAQ (reference sequence). V lost 1 base to trimming and J lost 2 bases, with 7 bases between them. The CDR3 is 14 residues long. CDR3 sequence: CASSLGTVTDTQYF. The sequenced part of the CDR3 DNA is TGTGCCAGCAGCTTAGGGACAGTCACAGATACG.

As to this clone: The read is 3 residues too short to cover the CDR3 end, so that end is filled in from the germline J gene. The genes are TRBV2 and TRBJ2-3; TRBD1 matches 7 bases. CDR1 is SNHLY, CDR2 FYNNEI, per germline. V gave up 6 bases and J gave up 0 bases; unmatched junction bases: 3. The CDR3 length is 14 residues. The CDR3 reads CASRVQGSTDTQYF. The sequenced part of the CDR3 DNA is TGTGCCAGCAGAGTACAGGGGAGCACAGATACG.

Notes on this clone: Coverage ceases 3 residues before the CDR3 finishes, and the germline J gene fills in the end. The chain employs TRBV5-6 and TRBJ2-3, with unresolved D. V lost 3 bases and J lost 5, with 13 bases in between. The CDR3 has 14 amino acids. Germline CDR1 and CDR2: SGHDT and YYEEEE. CDR3 residues: CASSSQLLRDTQYF. The CDR3 DNA, read in part, is TGTGCCAGCAGCTCGCAACTCCTAAGAGATACG.

Concerning this clone: The read ends 3 residues early relative to the CDR3; the germline J gene fills the gap. This chain links TRBV19 with TRBJ2-2; 8 bases fit TRBD1. The V gene end was trimmed by 4 bases and the J gene end by 4 bases; junction bases not matched to a gene: 8. CDR3 length: 16 residues. CDR1 is LNHDA and CDR2 is SQIVND in the germline V gene (reference sequence). CDR3 DNA (partial): TGTGCCAGTAGTACCCGGACAGGGCGGATCACCGGGGAG. This sequence encodes CASSTRTGRITGE. The complete CDR3 sequence is CASSTRTGRITGELFF.

The DNA read from the CDR3 is TGTGCCAGCAGCAAGGGACTTTGGGACACTGAA. Translation: CASSKGLWDTE. Given in full, the CDR3 is CASSKGLWDTEAFF. This chain connects TRBV5-4 to TRBJ1-1, with D possibly being TRBD1 (5 bases). Read coverage stops 3 residues before the CDR3 terminus; the germline J gene supplies the remainder. Trimming stripped 4 bases from V and 3 bases from J, with 13 bases between. Germline loops: CDR1 SGHNT, CDR2 YYREEE (reference sequence). The CDR3 totals 14 residues.

The CDR3 sequence: CASSRDTSHTQYF. The covered CDR3 bases are TGTGCCAGTAGTAGGGACACCTCACATACG. The rearrangement uses TRBV19 and TRBJ2-3; weak D call: TRBD1 (6 bases). The CDR3 goes on 3 residues after the read ends, and that part is filled in from the germline J gene. The CDR3 sequence is 13 residues long. The germline V gene has CDR1 LNHDA and CDR2 SQIVND (reference sequence). V lost 4 bases, J lost 7 bases, and 12 bases lay in between.

For this clone: The observed sequence ends 3 residues before the CDR3 terminus, with the missing tail filled in from the germline J gene. Within the sample, other DNA sequences also encode this same CDR3. The genes are TRBV5-6 and TRBJ2-7; D ambiguous. Germline V gene data show CDR1 as SGHDT and CDR2 as YYEEEE. The CDR3 has 14 residues. Trimming removed 1 base at V and 0 bases at J, with 8 bases between. The sequenced CDR3 bases are TGTGCCAGCAGCTTGTCCCCTAGCTCCTACGAG. It codes for CASSLSPSSYE. The entire CDR3 protein reads CASSLSPSSYEQYF.

Regarding this clone: The read terminates 3 residues before the CDR3 end, so the remaining end is supplied by the germline J gene. This chain connects TRBV30 to TRBJ1-1, with 7 bases lining up with TRBD1. The CDR3 sequence is 16 residues long. From germline, CDR1 is GTSNPN and CDR2 SVGIG (reference sequence). V dropped 1 base and J dropped 2; count of bases not matched to a gene: 10. The CDR3 loop reads CAWSGGTANFNTEAFF. Incomplete CDR3 DNA: TGTGCCTGGAGTGGAGGGACAGCCAACTTTAACACTGAA.

For this clone: Read coverage stops 3 residues before the CDR3 terminus; the germline J gene supplies the remainder. The chain is built from TRBV5-1 and TRBJ2-1; a weak D match, TRBD1 (9 bases). Per germline, CDR1 SGHRS and CDR2 YFSETQ. V was shortened by 3 bases and J by 2 bases, with 24 bases between the two germline ends. The CDR3 is 19 residues long. CDR3 in amino acids: CASSSDRGNSGTTYNEQFF. The part of the CDR3 DNA that was read is TGCGCCAGCAGCTCAGACAGGGGGAATAGCGGGACGACCTACAATGAG. Full variable domain (rest looked up from reference TRBV5-1 and TRBJ2-1): KAGVTQTPRYLIKTRGQQVTLSCSPISGHRSVSWYQQTPGQGLQFLFEYFSETQRNKGNFPGRFSGRQFSNSRSEMNVSTLELGDSALYLCASSSDRGNSGTTYNEQFFGPGTRLTVL.

Worth noting for this clone: The read terminates 3 residues ahead of where the CDR3 ends, so the germline J gene completes it. The rearrangement joins TRBV20-1 to TRBJ2-5; TRBD1 matches 8 bases. The germline V gene has CDR1 DFQATT and CDR2 SNEGSKA (reference sequence). V shed 6 bases and J 2 bases; nucleotides not matched to a gene: 11. This CDR3 spans 15 amino acids. The CDR3 is CSAKRADRVQETQYF. CDR3 DNA (partial): TGCAGTGCAAAGAGGGCGGACAGGGTGCAAGAGACC.

Turning to this clone: Read sequence stops 3 residues before the CDR3 end, and the germline J gene provides the missing end. V is TRBV2 and J is TRBJ1-6; TRBD1 is a possible D gene (6 bases). CDR1 is SNHLY, CDR2 FYNNEI, per germline. There are 16 residues in the CDR3. V was shortened by 6 bases and J by 5 bases, with 17 bases between the two germline ends. The DNA read from the CDR3 is TGTGCCAGCAGATTTCGGACAGCGGCGGATAATTCACCC. Its translation is CASRFRTAADNSP. The CDR3 in full is CASRFRTAADNSPLHF.